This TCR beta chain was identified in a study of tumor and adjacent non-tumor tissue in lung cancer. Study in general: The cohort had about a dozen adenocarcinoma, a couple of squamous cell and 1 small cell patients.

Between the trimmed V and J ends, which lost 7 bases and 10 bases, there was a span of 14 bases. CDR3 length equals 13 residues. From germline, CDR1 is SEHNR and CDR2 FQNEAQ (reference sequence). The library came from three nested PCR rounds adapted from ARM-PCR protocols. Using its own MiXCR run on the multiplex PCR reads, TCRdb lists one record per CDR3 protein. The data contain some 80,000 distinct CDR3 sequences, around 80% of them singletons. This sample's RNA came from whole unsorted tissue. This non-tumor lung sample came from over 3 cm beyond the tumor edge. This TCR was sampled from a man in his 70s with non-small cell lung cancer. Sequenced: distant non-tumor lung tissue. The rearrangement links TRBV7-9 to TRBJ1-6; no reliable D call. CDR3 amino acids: CASNFGSDSPLHF. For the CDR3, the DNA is TGTGCCAGCAACTTCGGGAGCGACTCACCCCTCCACTTT.